This T cell receptor beta chain was observed in a study of blood T cell repertoires in COVID-19. Overall study: From the United States, Italy and Spain came samples of acute and convalescent COVID-19.

Study processing details: Reference gene primer amplification yielded estimated nucleated cell counts. Profiled with immunoSEQ multiplex PCR; TCRdb holds only in-frame clones, not every one. That table supplies the V and J calls and clone size; D and trimming were determined from the DNA. The table has about 220,000 clones, approximately 83% seen once. V was pared by 4 bases and J by 4 bases, with 16 bases between. This CDR3 spans 15 amino acids. Germline CDR1 reads SGHDN; CDR2 reads FVKESK. The specimen was peripheral blood. This sequence originates from a woman aged 30 to 39 who had recovered from COVID-19. This chain connects TRBV14 to TRBJ2-5; D is possibly TRBD1 (6 bases). As DNA, the CDR3 is TGTGCCAGCAGCCCAGGACAGCAGCTTCGAGAGACCCAGTACTTC. Its protein is CASSPGQQLRETQYF.